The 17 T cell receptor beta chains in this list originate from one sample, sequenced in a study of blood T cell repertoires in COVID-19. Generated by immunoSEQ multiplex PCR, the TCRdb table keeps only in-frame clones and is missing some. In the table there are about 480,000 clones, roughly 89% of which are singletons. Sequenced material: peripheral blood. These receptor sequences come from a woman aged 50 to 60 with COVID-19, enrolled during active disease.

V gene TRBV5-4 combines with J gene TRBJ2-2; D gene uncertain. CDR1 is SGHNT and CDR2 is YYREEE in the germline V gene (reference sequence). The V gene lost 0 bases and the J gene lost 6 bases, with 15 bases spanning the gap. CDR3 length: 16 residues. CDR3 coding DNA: TGTGCCAGCAGCTTGGCCCTTAGGAGTAGCCCCGGGGAGCTGTTTTTT. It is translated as CASSLALRSSPGELFF.

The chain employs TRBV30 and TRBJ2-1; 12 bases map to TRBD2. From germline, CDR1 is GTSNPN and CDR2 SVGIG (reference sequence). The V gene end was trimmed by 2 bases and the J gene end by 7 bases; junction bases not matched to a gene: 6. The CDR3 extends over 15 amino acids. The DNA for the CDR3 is TGTGCCTGGAGTCTAGCGGGGGGGCTCAGAAATGAGCAGTTCTTC. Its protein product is CAWSLAGGLRNEQFF. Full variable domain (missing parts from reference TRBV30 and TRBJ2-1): SQTIHQWPATLVQPVGSPLSLECTVEGTSNPNLYWYRQAAGRGLQLLFYSVGIGQISSEVPQNLSASRPQDRQFILSSKKLLLSDSGFYLCAWSLAGGLRNEQFFGPGTRLTVL.

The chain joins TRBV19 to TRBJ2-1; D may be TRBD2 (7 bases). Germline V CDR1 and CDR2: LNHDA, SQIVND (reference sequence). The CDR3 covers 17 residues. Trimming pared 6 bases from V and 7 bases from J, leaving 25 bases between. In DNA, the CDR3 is TGTGCCAGTAGCCCTAGGCAAGGGGGGGGTAGTTGGAATGAGCAGTTCTTC. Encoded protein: CASSPRQGGGSWNEQFF.

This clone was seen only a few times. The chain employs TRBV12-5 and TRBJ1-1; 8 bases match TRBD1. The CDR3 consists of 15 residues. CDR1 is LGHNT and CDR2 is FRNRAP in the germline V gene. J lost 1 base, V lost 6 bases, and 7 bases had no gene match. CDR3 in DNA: TGTGCTAGTGGATCAGGGGGCTGGGGGAACACTGAAGCTTTCTTT. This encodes CASGSGGWGNTEAFF.

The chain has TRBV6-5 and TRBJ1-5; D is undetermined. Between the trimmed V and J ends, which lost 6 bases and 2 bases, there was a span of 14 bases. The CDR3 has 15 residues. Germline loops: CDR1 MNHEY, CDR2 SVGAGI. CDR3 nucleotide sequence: TGTGCCAGCAGCTATCCACGAGGTCGCAATCAGCCCCAGCATTTT. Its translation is CASSYPRGRNQPQHF.

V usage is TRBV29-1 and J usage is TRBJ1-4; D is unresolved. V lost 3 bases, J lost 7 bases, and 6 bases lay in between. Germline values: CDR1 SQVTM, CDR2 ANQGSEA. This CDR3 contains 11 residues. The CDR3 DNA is TGCAGCGTTGAGGAGGGTGAAAAACTGTTTTTT. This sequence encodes CSVEEGEKLFF.

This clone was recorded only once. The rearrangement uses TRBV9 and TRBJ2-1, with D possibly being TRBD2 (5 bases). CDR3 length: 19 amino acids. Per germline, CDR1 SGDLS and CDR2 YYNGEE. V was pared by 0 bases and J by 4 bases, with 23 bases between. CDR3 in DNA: TGTGCCAGCAGCGTAGCGGGAACCCTTCTAGCTAAGTCTTACAATGAGCAGTTCTTC. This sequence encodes CASSVAGTLLAKSYNEQFF.

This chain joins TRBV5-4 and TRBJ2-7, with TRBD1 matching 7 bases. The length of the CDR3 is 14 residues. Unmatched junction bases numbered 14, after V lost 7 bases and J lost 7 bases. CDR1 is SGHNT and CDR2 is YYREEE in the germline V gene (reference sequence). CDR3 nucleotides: TGTGCCAGCGCCCAGGACAGGCGATTAGGTGAGCAGTACTTC. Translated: CASAQDRRLGEQYF.

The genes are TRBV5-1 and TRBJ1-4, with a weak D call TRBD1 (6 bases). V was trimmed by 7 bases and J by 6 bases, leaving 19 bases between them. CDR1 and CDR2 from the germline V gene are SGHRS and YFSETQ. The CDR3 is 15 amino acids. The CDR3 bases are TGCGCCAGCGCATCCGGGGGGGCTGCTTATGAAAAACTGTTTTTT. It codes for CASASGGAAYEKLFF. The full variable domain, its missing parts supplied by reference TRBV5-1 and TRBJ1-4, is KAGVTQTPRYLIKTRGQQVTLSCSPISGHRSVSWYQQTPGQGLQFLFEYFSETQRNKGNFPGRFSGRQFSNSRSEMNVSTLELGDSALYLCASASGGAAYEKLFFGSGTQLSVL.

The CDR3 protein is CASSPRDSNYEQYF. The CDR3 nucleotides are TGTGCCAGCTCTCCCCGGGACAGTAATTACGAGCAGTACTTC. This chain links TRBV18 with TRBJ2-7, with 7 positions matching TRBD1. Trimming at V came to 6 bases and at J to 4 bases, leaving 9 bases not matched to a gene. Germline values: CDR1 KGHSH, CDR2 LQKENI. This CDR3 region has 14 residues.

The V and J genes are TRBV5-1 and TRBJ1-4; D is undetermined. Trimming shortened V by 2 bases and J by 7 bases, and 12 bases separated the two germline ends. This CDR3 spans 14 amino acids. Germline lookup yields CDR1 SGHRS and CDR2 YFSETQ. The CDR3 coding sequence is TGCGCCAGCAGCTTTGGAGGGCTTGGTGAAAAACTGTTTTTT. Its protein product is CASSFGGLGEKLFF.

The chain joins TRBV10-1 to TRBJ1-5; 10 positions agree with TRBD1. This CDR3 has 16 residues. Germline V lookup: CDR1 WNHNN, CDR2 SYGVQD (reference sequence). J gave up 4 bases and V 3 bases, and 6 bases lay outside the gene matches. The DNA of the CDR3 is TGCGCCAGCAGTGACCTCGGGACAGGGGAAAATCAGCCCCAGCATTTT. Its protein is CASSDLGTGENQPQHF.

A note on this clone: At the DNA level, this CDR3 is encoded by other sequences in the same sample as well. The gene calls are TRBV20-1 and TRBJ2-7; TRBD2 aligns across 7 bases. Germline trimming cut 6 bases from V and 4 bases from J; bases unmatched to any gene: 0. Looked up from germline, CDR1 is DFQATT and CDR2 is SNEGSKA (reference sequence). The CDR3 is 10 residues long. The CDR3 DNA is TGCAGTGCGGGAGGGTACGAGCAGTACTTC. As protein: CSAGGYEQYF.

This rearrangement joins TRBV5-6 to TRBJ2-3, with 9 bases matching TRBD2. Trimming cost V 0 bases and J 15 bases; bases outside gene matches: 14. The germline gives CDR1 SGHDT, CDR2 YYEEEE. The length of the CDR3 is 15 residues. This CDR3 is CASSLELAGGRSFYF. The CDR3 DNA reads TGTGCCAGCAGCTTGGAACTAGCGGGCGGACGAAGTTTCTATTTT.

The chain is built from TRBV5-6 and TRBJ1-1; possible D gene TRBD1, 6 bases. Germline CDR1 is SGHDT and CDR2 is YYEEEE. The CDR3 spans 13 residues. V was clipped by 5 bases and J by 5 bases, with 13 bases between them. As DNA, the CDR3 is TGTGCCAGCAGACGGCAGGGGAAGACTGAAGCTTTCTTT. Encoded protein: CASRRQGKTEAFF. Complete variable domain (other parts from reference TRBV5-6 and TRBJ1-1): DAGVTQSPTHLIKTRGQQVTLRCSPKSGHDTVSWYQQALGQGPQFIFQYYEEEERQRGNFPDRFSGHQFPNYSSELNVNALLLGDSALYLCASRRQGKTEAFFGQGTRLTVV.

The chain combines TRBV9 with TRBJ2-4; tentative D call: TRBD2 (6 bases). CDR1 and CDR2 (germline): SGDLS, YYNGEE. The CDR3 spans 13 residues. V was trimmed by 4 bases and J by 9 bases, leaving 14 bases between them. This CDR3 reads CASSPEGRAIQYF. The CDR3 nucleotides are TGTGCCAGCAGCCCGGAGGGCCGCGCCATTCAGTACTTC.

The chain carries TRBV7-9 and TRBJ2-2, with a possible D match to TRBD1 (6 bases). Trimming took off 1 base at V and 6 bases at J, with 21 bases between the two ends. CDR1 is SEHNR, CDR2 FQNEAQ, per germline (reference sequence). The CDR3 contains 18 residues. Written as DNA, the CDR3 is TGTGCCAGCAGCTTAGGTCGAGGAAACAGGGAAAAGGCCGGGGAGCTGTTTTTT. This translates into CASSLGRGNREKAGELFF.